This entry lists 29 T cell receptor beta chains sequenced from one sample in a study of blood T cell repertoires in COVID-19 (dated by TCRdb to about 2020). Library construction relied on the immunoSEQ multiplex PCR assay. In its TCRdb copy, this immuneACCESS table keeps in-frame sequences only and misses some clones. Where compared with another copy, unresolved V genes explain less than half of these, and the others have no known cause. For this sample there are 350,000 to 400,000 clones; roughly nine tenths appear just once. 1.5% to 2% of the sample is taken by the ten largest. Sequenced material: PBMCs or T cells enriched from blood (not recorded which). The receptors were gathered from a woman aged 30 to 39 who had recovered from COVID-19.

The chain employs TRBV4-2 and TRBJ2-1; D is perhaps TRBD1 (6 bases). The V and J ends lost 1 base and 3 bases respectively, with 10 bases between them. This CDR3 comprises 15 residues. CDR1 is LGHNA and CDR2 is YNFKEQ in the germline V gene. The CDR3 DNA reads TGTGCCAGCAGCCAAGTGACAGGTATCTACAATGAGCAGTTCTTC. Amino acids: CASSQVTGIYNEQFF.

The V and J genes are TRBV6-5 and TRBJ2-1, with unresolved D. CDR1 is MNHEY, CDR2 SVGAGI, per germline. The length of the CDR3 is 15 residues. V lost 7 bases to trimming and J lost 0 bases, with 13 bases between them. The DNA of the CDR3 is TGTGCCAGCAAACTGGTGCGGAGCTCCTACAATGAGCAGTTCTTC. Translation: CASKLVRSSYNEQFF.

The sample holds one count of this clone. This sequence joins TRBV5-8 and TRBJ2-1; D not resolved. The V gene lost 5 bases and the J gene lost 0 bases, with 15 bases spanning the gap. There are 16 residues in the CDR3. Germline V gene sequence: CDR1 SGHTS, CDR2 YDEGEE. The CDR3 DNA sequence: TGTGCCAGCAGTTCCGGGTCCTTGAGCTCCTACAATGAGCAGTTCTTC. Encoded protein: CASSSGSLSSYNEQFF.

Remarks on this clone: Distinct nucleotide sequences in the sample also encode this CDR3. The J gene is TRBJ2-7, the V gene TRBV12-3 or TRBV12-4; D gene ambiguous. The CDR3 length is 11 residues. Trimming stripped 3 bases from V and 4 bases from J, with 4 bases between. The CDR3 spells CASSFGYEQYF. As DNA, the CDR3 is TGTGCCAGCAGTTTCGGGTACGAGCAGTACTTC.

The chain carries TRBV19 and TRBJ2-4, with TRBD2 matching 8 bases. The CDR3 contains 16 residues. V was pared by 3 bases and J by 7 bases, with 11 bases of the junction left unmatched. CDR1 is LNHDA, CDR2 SQIVND, per germline (reference sequence). The CDR3 is CASSMVGGAIGNIQYF. In DNA, the CDR3 is TGTGCCAGTAGTATGGTCGGGGGGGCTATTGGTAACATTCAGTACTTC.

This clone was found once. This rearrangement joins TRBV11-2 to TRBJ2-4; TRBD2 aligns across 7 bases. V lost 6 bases and J lost 0; bases outside the gene matches: 11. This CDR3 is 17 amino acids long. The germline V gene encodes CDR1 SGHAT and CDR2 FQNNGV. This CDR3 reads CASRSHTGGLAKNIQYF. The CDR3 DNA reads as TGTGCCAGCAGAAGTCACACGGGAGGTCTAGCCAAAAACATTCAGTACTTC.

The chain employs TRBV28 and TRBJ1-5; no clear D. Per germline, CDR1 MDHEN and CDR2 SYDVKM. Trimming pared 9 bases from V and 1 base from J, leaving 10 bases between. The CDR3 is made up of 13 amino acids. In DNA form, the CDR3 reads TGTGCCAGTTTGGGCCTGAGCAATCAGCCCCAGCATTTT. This sequence encodes CASLGLSNQPQHF. Drawing the rest from reference TRBV28 and TRBJ1-5, the complete variable domain is DVKVTQSSRYLVKRTGEKVFLECVQDMDHENMFWYRQDPGLGLRLIYFSYDVKMKEKGDIPEGYSVSREKKERFSLILESASTNQTSMYLCASLGLSNQPQHFGDGTRLSIL.

V and J are TRBV4-3 and TRBJ1-1; D is perhaps TRBD1 (5 bases). Trimming cost V 2 bases and J 5 bases, with 18 bases left between them. The CDR3 is made up of 16 amino acids. Germline V gene sequence: CDR1 LGHNA, CDR2 YSLEER. The CDR3 coding sequence is TGCGCCAGCAGCCAAAGTCAGGGAGGCAGGGCTACTGAAGCTTTCTTT. Protein product: CASSQSQGGRATEAFF.

The chain uses TRBV18 and TRBJ1-2, with a tentative D call TRBD1 (6 bases). V was shortened by 2 bases and J by 0 bases, with 13 bases between the two germline ends. Germline values: CDR1 KGHSH, CDR2 LQKENI. The CDR3 totals 16 residues. The CDR3 DNA follows: TGTGCCAGCTCACCAGCTACAGGGAGAACTAACTATGGCTACACCTTC. Translating gives CASSPATGRTNYGYTF. Full variable domain (missing parts from reference TRBV18 and TRBJ1-2): NAGVMQNPRHLVRRRGQEARLRCSPMKGHSHVYWYRQLPEEGLKFMVYLQKENIIDESGMPKERFSAEFPKEGPSILRIQQVVRGDSAAYFCASSPATGRTNYGYTFGSGTRLTVV.

The chain recombines TRBV2 with TRBJ1-2; D gene ambiguous. V was cut by 3 bases and J by 4 bases, with 12 bases left in between. The CDR3 totals 14 residues. Germline values: CDR1 SNHLY, CDR2 FYNNEI. The CDR3 sequence: CASSEFGPIYGYTF. CDR3 nucleotide sequence: TGTGCCAGCAGTGAGTTTGGGCCGATCTATGGCTACACCTTC. The entire variable domain, with the rest obtained from reference TRBV2 and TRBJ1-2, is as follows: EPEVTQTPSHQVTQMGQEVILRCVPISNHLYFYWYRQILGQKVEFLVSFYNNEISEKSEIFDDQFSVERPDGSNFTLKIRSTKLEDSAMYFCASSEFGPIYGYTFGSGTRLTVV.

This clone has only a few counts. This chain uses TRBV7-9 with TRBJ2-7; D unclear. The CDR3 is made up of 14 amino acids. Germline CDR1 is SEHNR and CDR2 is FQNEAQ (reference sequence). Trimming removed 0 bases from V and 2 bases from J, with 8 bases in between. The CDR3 DNA follows: TGTGCCAGCAGCTTAGCAGCATATCCCTACGAGCAGTACTTC. Its translation is CASSLAAYPYEQYF.

The chain combines TRBV9 with TRBJ2-5; maybe TRBD1 (5 bases). Trimming took off 3 bases at V and 1 base at J, with 22 bases between the two ends. This CDR3 has 18 amino acids. CDR1 is SGDLS, CDR2 YYNGEE, per germline. Here the CDR3 DNA reads TGTGCCAGCAGCGCGCCCGGAATCAGGGTCGACCGCCAAGAGACCCAGTACTTC. Protein: CASSAPGIRVDRQETQYF.

This sequence joins TRBV5-1 and TRBJ2-3; no clear D gene. The CDR3 totals 14 residues. From germline, CDR1 is SGHRS and CDR2 YFSETQ. Trimming removed 0 bases at V and 2 bases at J, with 7 bases between. CDR3: CASSLVVATDTQYF. CDR3 coding DNA: TGCGCCAGCAGCTTGGTTGTAGCCACAGATACGCAGTATTTT. Full variable domain (remainder filled in from reference TRBV5-1 and TRBJ2-3): KAGVTQTPRYLIKTRGQQVTLSCSPISGHRSVSWYQQTPGQGLQFLFEYFSETQRNKGNFPGRFSGRQFSNSRSEMNVSTLELGDSALYLCASSLVVATDTQYFGPGTRLTVL.

The genes are TRBV24-1 and TRBJ2-1, with 12 bases that match TRBD1. Losses at the gene ends were 3 bases for V and 7 bases for J; bases not matched to a gene: 6. The germline V gene encodes CDR1 KGHDR and CDR2 SFDVKD. CDR3 length: 16 residues. The CDR3 loop is CATSDAGTGGKNEQFF. In nucleotides, the CDR3 is TGTGCCACCAGTGATGCCGGGACAGGGGGCAAAAATGAGCAGTTCTTC.

The chain has TRBV10-1 and TRBJ2-5; 16 nucleotides line up with TRBD2. Trimming cost V 6 bases and J 4 bases; bases outside gene matches: 11. The CDR3 contains 18 residues. CDR1 and CDR2 from the germline V gene are WNHNN and SYGVQD (reference sequence). The CDR3 region is CASRPPVGLAGGGETQYF. In nucleotides, the CDR3 is TGCGCCAGCAGACCGCCCGTGGGACTAGCGGGGGGGGGAGAGACCCAGTACTTC.

The V and J genes are TRBV9 and TRBJ2-3, with TRBD1 as a possible D gene (6 bases). This CDR3 contains 14 residues. Deletions cut 3 bases from V and 3 bases from J, with 11 bases between. Germline lookup yields CDR1 SGDLS and CDR2 YYNGEE. DNA for the CDR3: TGTGCCAGCAGCGAACAGGGAGTGACAGATACGCAGTATTTT. Translating gives CASSEQGVTDTQYF.

In its sample, this clone was seen a few times. The rearrangement links TRBV9 to TRBJ2-2; 7 bases are shared with TRBD2. The ends lost 3 bases at V and 3 bases at J; junction bases unmatched: 8. The CDR3 extends over 16 amino acids. CDR1 and CDR2 (germline): SGDLS, YYNGEE. The CDR3 sequence is CASSALPGLHTGELFF. The CDR3 region has the DNA TGTGCCAGCAGCGCCCTACCGGGACTACACACCGGGGAGCTGTTTTTT. Supplemented by reference TRBV9 and TRBJ2-2, the full variable domain reads DSGVTQTPKHLITATGQRVTLRCSPRSGDLSVYWYQQSLDQGLQFLIQYYNGEERAKGNILERFSAQQFPDLHSELNLSSLELGDSALYFCASSALPGLHTGELFFGEGSRLTVL.

The count of this clone is one. V gene TRBV3-1 (or the pseudogene TRBV3-2) combines with J gene TRBJ1-2; possible D gene TRBD1, 6 bases. Germline V CDR1 and CDR2: LGHDT, YNNKEL (reference sequence). This CDR3 spans 15 amino acids. V was trimmed by 3 bases and J by 0 bases, leaving 11 bases between them. CDR3 amino acids: CASSQAQGTNYGYTF. The DNA for the CDR3 is TGTGCCAGCAGCCAGGCACAGGGAACTAACTATGGCTACACCTTC.

This clone was detected only once. The rearrangement links TRBV6-4 to TRBJ2-5, with D possibly TRBD1 on 6 matching bases. Germline V CDR1 and CDR2: MRHNA, SNTAGT. This CDR3 region has 15 residues. The germline V and J ends were trimmed by 5 bases and 3 bases, with 16 bases remaining between them. CDR3: CASSWRRTEEETQYF. CDR3 bases: TGTGCCAGCAGTTGGAGAAGGACAGAAGAAGAGACCCAGTACTTC.

The chain employs TRBV7-3 and TRBJ2-3, with 7 bases matching TRBD1. The CDR3 covers 14 residues. Germline lookup yields CDR1 SGHTA and CDR2 FQGTGA. V lost 4 bases to trimming and J lost 1 base; unmatched junction nucleotides: 2. CDR3 in amino acids: CASSYRGRTDTQYF. The CDR3 DNA reads as TGTGCCAGCAGCTACAGGGGTCGCACAGATACGCAGTATTTT.

The J gene is TRBJ2-3, the V gene TRBV29-1, with TRBD2 matching 7 bases. V gave up 2 bases and J gave up 2 bases; unmatched junction bases: 4. CDR1 is SQVTM, CDR2 ANQGSEA, per germline. CDR3 length equals 14 residues. The CDR3 reads CSVERLADTDTQYF. CDR3 nucleotide sequence: TGCAGCGTTGAAAGACTAGCTGACACAGATACGCAGTATTTT.

The V call is TRBV9, the J call TRBJ1-6; possible D gene TRBD1, 6 bases. Trimming took 4 bases from V and 9 from J, leaving 17 bases between them. The CDR3 runs to 15 residues. Germline CDR1 reads SGDLS; CDR2 reads YYNGEE. CDR3 coding DNA: TGTGCCAGCAGCCCCCGGGGCAGGGGAAGTTCACCCCTCCACTTT. Its translation: CASSPRGRGSSPLHF.

This clone is a singleton in its sample. One end of the junction does not line up with germline, which may come from a read error. The rearrangement links TRBV7-3 to TRBJ2-3, with TRBD2 matching over 8 bases. CDR3 size: 14 residues. Germline CDR1 is SGHTA and CDR2 is FQGTGA. CDR3 nucleotide sequence: TGTGCCAGCAGCCTAACGGGACTAGCAGATACGCAGTATTTT. It specifies CASSLTGLADTQYF. The complete variable domain, with remaining parts taken from reference TRBV7-3 and TRBJ2-3, reads GAGVSQTPSNKVTEKGKYVELRCDPISGHTALYWYRQSLGQGPEFLIYFQGTGAADDSGLPNDRFFAVRPEGSVSTLKIQRTERGDSAVYLCASSLTGLADTQYFGPGTRLTVL.

The chain is built from TRBV28 and TRBJ1-5, with D tentatively TRBD1 (6 bases). CDR1 and CDR2 from the germline V gene are MDHEN and SYDVKM. This CDR3 has 14 residues. Trimming pared 8 bases from V and 6 bases from J, leaving 17 bases between. The CDR3: CASCGVAGAQPQHF. The DNA for the CDR3 is TGTGCCAGCTGCGGTGTGGCAGGGGCTCAGCCCCAGCATTTT.

The rearrangement joins TRBV5-4 to TRBJ2-7, with TRBD2 identical over 9 bases. Losses at the gene ends were 5 bases for V and 3 bases for J; bases not matched to a gene: 9. CDR3 length equals 15 residues. Germline CDR1 and CDR2: SGHNT and YYREEE (reference sequence). DNA of the CDR3: TGTGCCAGCAGTGGCCTAGCGGGAAAGAACTACGAGCAGTACTTC. Amino acid sequence: CASSGLAGKNYEQYF.

The chain combines TRBV10-3 with TRBJ2-2; 8 bases align to TRBD2. V lost 6 bases and J lost 2; bases outside the gene matches: 8. Germline V gene lookup returns CDR1 ENHRY and CDR2 SYGVKD. This CDR3 has 16 residues. The CDR3 loop reads CAISYGLAANTGELFF. CDR3 DNA sequence: TGTGCCATCAGCTACGGACTAGCTGCTAACACCGGGGAGCTGTTTTTT.

The chain joins TRBV5-4 to TRBJ2-2; D gene uncertain. V was clipped by 0 bases and J by 5 bases, with 11 bases between them. The CDR3 totals 15 residues. Germline V lookup: CDR1 SGHNT, CDR2 YYREEE (reference sequence). CDR3 in amino acids: CASSLGAAPTGELFF. CDR3 coding DNA: TGTGCCAGCAGCTTGGGGGCAGCCCCGACCGGGGAGCTGTTTTTT.

This chain uses TRBV2 with TRBJ1-4; D is perhaps TRBD1 (5 bases). The germline V gene encodes CDR1 SNHLY and CDR2 FYNNEI. V gave up 4 bases and J gave up 2 bases, with 8 bases separating them. There are 14 residues in the CDR3. DNA of the CDR3: TGTGCCAGCAGTGTCGGGGGGACTAATGAAAAACTGTTTTTT. This gives the protein CASSVGGTNEKLFF.

The chain has TRBV27 and TRBJ2-7, with 7 bases fitting TRBD2. The CDR3 spans 14 residues. Germline V lookup: CDR1 MNHEY, CDR2 SMNVEV (reference sequence). The V and J ends lost 2 bases and 5 bases, in that order; junction bases with no gene match: 6. CDR3 sequence reads: CASSLRGRAHEQYF. CDR3 nucleotides: TGTGCCAGCAGTTTACGAGGGAGGGCCCACGAGCAGTACTTC.